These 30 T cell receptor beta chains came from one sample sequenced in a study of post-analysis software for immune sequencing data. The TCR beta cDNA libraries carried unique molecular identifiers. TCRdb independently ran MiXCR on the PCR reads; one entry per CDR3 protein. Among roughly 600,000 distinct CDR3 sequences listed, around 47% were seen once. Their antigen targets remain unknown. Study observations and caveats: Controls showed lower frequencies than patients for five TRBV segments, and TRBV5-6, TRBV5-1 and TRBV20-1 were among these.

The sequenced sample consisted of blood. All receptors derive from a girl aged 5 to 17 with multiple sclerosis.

CDR3 nucleotide sequence: TGTGCCAGCAGCTCCGGGACTAGGAACAATGAGCAGTTCTTC. As protein: CASSSGTRNNEQFF. This chain connects TRBV28 to TRBJ2-1, with 8 positions matching TRBD2. This CDR3 has 14 residues. The J segment lost 5 bases and the V segment lost 6 bases, leaving 6 bases of the junction unmatched. Germline values: CDR1 MDHEN, CDR2 SYDVKM.

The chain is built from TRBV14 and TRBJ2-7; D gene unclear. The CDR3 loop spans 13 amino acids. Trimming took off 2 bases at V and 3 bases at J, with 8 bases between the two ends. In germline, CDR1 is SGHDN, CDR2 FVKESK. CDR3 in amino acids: CASSQRPRYEQYF. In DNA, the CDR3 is TGTGCCAGCAGCCAAAGGCCCCGCTACGAGCAGTACTTC.

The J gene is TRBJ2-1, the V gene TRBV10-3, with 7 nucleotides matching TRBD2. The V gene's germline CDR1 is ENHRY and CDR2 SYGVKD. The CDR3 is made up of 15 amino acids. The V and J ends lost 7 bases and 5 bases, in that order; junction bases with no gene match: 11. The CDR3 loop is CAIKKEGGPHNEQFF. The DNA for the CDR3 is TGTGCCATCAAAAAAGAGGGAGGGCCCCACAATGAGCAGTTCTTC.

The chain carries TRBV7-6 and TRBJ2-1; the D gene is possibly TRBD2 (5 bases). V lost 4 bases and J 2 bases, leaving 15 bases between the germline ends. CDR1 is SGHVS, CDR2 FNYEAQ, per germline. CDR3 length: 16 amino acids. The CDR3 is CASSWGTSATYNEQFF. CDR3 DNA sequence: TGTGCCAGCAGCTGGGGAACTAGTGCAACCTACAATGAGCAGTTCTTC. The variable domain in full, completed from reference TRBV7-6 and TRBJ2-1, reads GAGVSQSPRYKVTKRGQDVALRCDPISGHVSLYWYRQALGQGPEFLTYFNYEAQQDKSGLPNDRFSAERPEGSISTLTIQRTEQRDSAMYRCASSWGTSATYNEQFFGPGTRLTVL.

The CDR3 spells CAISGQVMEKLFF. CDR3 DNA sequence: TGTGCCATCAGCGGACAGGTGATGGAAAAACTGTTTTTT. The rearrangement uses TRBV10-3 and TRBJ1-4, with 7 bases identical to TRBD1. CDR1 and CDR2 from the germline V gene are ENHRY and SYGVKD. The CDR3 length is 13 residues. With V trimmed by 6 bases and J by 8 bases, 6 bases remained unmatched.

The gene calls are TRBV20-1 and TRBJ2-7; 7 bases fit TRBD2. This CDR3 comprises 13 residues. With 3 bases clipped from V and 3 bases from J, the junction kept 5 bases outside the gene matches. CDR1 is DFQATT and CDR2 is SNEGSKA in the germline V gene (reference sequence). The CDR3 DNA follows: TGCAGTGCTAGCAGCGGGGCCTTCTACGAGCAGTACTTC. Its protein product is CSASSGAFYEQYF.

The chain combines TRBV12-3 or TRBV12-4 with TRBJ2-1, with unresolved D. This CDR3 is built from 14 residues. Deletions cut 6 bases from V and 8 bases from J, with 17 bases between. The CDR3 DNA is TGTGCCAGCAGGCCGAAAGGCGTCTCGGATGAGCAGTTCTTC. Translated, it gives CASRPKGVSDEQFF.

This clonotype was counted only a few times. The CDR3 here is CASSSFRDGSNQPQHF. The DNA of the CDR3 is TGTGCCAGCAGCTCGTTTCGGGACGGTAGCAATCAGCCCCAGCATTTT. This chain connects TRBV7-3 to TRBJ1-5; the D gene is possibly TRBD1 (5 bases). This CDR3 spans 16 amino acids. Trimming shortened V by 4 bases and J by 0 bases, and 13 bases separated the two germline ends. Per germline, CDR1 SGHTA and CDR2 FQGTGA.

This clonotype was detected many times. CDR3 nucleotide sequence: TGTGCCAGCAGTCAGGGGGCCAACAATGAGCAGTTCTTC. Its protein is CASSQGANNEQFF. The rearrangement joins TRBV6-4 to TRBJ2-1; TRBD1 aligns across 8 bases. The J segment lost 5 bases and the V segment lost 5 bases, leaving 2 bases of the junction unmatched. From germline, CDR1 is MRHNA and CDR2 SNTAGT. The CDR3 has 13 residues.

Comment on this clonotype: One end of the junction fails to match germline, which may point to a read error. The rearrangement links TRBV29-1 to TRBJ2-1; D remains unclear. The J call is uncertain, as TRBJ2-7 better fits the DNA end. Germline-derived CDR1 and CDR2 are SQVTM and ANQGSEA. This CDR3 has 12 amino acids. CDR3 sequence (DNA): TGCAGCGTTGGGGGTTCGCCTTACGGGCAGTACTTC. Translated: CSVGGSPYGQYF.

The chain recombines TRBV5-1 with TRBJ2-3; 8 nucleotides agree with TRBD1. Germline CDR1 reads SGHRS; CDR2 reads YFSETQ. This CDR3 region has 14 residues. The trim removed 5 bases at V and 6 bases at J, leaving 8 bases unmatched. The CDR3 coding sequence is TGCGCCAGCAGAGGACAGGGAGCATTGGATACGCAGTATTTT. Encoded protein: CASRGQGALDTQYF.

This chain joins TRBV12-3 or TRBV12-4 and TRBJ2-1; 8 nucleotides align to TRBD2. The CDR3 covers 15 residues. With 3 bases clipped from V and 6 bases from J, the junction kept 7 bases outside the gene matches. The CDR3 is CASSLAGGVGNEQFF. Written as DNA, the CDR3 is TGTGCCAGCAGTTTGGCCGGGGGGGTTGGCAATGAGCAGTTCTTC.

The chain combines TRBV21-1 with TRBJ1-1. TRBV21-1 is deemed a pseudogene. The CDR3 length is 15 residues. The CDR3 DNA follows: TGTGCCAGCAGCAAAAAGGCCGGAACGAACACTGAAGCTTTCTTT. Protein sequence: CASSKKAGTNTEAFF.

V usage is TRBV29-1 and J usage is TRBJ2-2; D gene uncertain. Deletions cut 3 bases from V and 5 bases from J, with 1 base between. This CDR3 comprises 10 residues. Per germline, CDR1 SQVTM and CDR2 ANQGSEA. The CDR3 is CSVDTGELFF. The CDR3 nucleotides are TGCAGCGTTGATACCGGGGAGCTGTTTTTT.

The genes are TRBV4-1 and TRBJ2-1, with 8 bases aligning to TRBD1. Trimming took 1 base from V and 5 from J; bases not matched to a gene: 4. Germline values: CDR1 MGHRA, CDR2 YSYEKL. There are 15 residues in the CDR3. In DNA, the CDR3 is TGCGCCAGCAGCCAAGTGCAGGGGGCTAACAATGAGCAGTTCTTC. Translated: CASSQVQGANNEQFF.

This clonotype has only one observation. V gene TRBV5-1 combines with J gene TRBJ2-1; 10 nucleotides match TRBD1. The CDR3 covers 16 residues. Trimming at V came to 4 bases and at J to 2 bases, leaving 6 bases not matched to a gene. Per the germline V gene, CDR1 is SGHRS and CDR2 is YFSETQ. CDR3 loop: CASSNRDRGAYNEQFF. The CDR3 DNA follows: TGCGCCAGCAGCAACAGGGACAGGGGAGCCTACAATGAGCAGTTCTTC.

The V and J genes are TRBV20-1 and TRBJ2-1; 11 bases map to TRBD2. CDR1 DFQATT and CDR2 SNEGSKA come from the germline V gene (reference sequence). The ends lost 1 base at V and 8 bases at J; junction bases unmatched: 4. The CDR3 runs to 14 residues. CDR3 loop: CSARGLAGRDEQFF. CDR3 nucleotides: TGCAGTGCTAGAGGACTAGCGGGACGGGATGAGCAGTTCTTC.

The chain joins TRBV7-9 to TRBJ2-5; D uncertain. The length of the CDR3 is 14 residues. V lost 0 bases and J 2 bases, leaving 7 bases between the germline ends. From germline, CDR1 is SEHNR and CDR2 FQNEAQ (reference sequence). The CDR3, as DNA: TGTGCCAGCAGCTTAGCGGTATTTCAAGAGACCCAGTACTTC. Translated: CASSLAVFQETQYF.

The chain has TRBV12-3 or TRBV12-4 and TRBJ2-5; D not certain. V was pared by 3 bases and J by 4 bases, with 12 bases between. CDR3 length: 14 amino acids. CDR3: CASSFEAGSETQYF. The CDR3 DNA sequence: TGTGCCAGCAGTTTCGAGGCCGGGTCAGAGACCCAGTACTTC.

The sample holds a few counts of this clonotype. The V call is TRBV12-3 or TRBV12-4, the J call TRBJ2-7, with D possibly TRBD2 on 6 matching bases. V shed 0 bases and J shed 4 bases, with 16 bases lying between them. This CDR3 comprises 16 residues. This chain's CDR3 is CASSLALGSGLYEQYF. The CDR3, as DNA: TGTGCCAGCAGTTTAGCGCTGGGTAGCGGACTATACGAGCAGTACTTC.

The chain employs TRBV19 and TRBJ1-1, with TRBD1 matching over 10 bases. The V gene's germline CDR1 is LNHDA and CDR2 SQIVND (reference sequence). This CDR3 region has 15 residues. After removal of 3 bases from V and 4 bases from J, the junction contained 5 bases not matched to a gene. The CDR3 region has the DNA TGTGCCAGTAGTATCGACGGGACAGGGGTCACTGAAGCTTTCTTT. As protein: CASSIDGTGVTEAFF.

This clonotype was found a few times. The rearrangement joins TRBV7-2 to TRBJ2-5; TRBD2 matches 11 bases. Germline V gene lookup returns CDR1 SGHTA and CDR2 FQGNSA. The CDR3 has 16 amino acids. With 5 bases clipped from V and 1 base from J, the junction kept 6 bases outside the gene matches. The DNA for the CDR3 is TGTGCCAGCAGCCGGCGGACTAGCGGGCGCCAAGAGACCCAGTACTTC. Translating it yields CASSRRTSGRQETQYF.

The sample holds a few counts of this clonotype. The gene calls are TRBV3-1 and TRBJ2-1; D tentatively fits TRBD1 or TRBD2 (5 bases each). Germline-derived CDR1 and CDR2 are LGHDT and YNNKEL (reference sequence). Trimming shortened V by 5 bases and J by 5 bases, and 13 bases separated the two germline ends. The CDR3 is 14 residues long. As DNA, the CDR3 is TGTGCCAGCAGCATGATTCAGGGAGACAATGAGCAGTTCTTC. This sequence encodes CASSMIQGDNEQFF.

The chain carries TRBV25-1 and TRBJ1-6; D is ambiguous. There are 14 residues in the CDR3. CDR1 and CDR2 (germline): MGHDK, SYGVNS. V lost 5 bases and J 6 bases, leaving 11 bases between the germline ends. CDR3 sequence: CASSPGSANSPLHF. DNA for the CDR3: TGTGCCAGCAGTCCCGGTTCAGCTAATTCACCCCTCCACTTT.

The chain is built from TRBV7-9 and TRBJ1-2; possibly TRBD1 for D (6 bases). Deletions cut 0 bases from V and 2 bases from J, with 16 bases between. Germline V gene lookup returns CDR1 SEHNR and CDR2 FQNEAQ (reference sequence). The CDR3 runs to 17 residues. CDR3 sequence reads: CASSLASGGRVNYGYTF. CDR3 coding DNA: TGTGCCAGCAGCTTAGCTAGTGGGGGCAGGGTGAACTATGGCTACACCTTC.

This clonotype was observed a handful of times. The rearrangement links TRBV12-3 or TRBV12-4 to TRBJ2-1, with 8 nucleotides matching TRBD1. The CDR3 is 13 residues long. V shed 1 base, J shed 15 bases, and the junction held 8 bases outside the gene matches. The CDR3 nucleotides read TGTGCCAGCAGTTTAGAGAGACAGGGGAACGGGTTCTTC. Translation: CASSLERQGNGFF.

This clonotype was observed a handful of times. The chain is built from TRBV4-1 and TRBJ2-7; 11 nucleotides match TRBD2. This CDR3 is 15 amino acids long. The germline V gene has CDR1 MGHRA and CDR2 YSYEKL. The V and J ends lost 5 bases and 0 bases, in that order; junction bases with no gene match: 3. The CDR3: CASSKTSGGSYEQYF. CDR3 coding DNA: TGCGCCAGCAGCAAAACTAGCGGGGGCTCCTACGAGCAGTACTTC.

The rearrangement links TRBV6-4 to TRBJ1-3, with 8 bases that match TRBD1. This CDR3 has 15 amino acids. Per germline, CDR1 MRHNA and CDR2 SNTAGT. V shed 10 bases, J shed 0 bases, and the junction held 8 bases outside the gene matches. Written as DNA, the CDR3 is TGTGCCACTCGGACAGGGCCCCGCTCTGGAAACACCATATATTTT. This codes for CATRTGPRSGNTIYF.

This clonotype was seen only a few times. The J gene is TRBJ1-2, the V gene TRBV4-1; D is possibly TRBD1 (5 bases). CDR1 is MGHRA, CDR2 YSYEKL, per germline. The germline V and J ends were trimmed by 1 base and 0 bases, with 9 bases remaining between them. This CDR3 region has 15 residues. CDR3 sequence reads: CASSQGDLSNYGYTF. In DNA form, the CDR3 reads TGCGCCAGCAGCCAAGGGGACCTATCTAACTATGGCTACACCTTC.

Here the CDR3 DNA reads TGCGCCAGCAGCTCTGGAGACAGGTGGATAGGCTACACCTTC. Amino acids: CASSSGDRWIGYTF. This chain links TRBV5-1 with TRBJ1-2; D might be TRBD1 (6 bases). The CDR3 covers 14 residues. In germline, CDR1 is SGHRS, CDR2 YFSETQ. Trimming stripped 3 bases from V and 8 bases from J, with 17 bases between.